The TCR beta chain described here comes from a study of regulatory T cells in long-lasting Graves disease. For the study at large: Recently diagnosed Graves' patients had received antithyroid drugs for under 3 months.

Between the trimmed V and J ends, which lost 4 bases and 8 bases, there was a span of 15 bases. The germline CDR1 and CDR2 sequences are SGHNT and YENEEA. The CDR3 runs to 14 residues. To make TCR beta libraries, researchers used iRepertoire HTBI primers and Arm-PCR of CDR3 regions. TCRdb redid the calling of the multiplex PCR reads with MiXCR, one entry per CDR3 protein. The table shows around 400,000 distinct CDR3 sequences, with 10% to 15% occurring only once. This clonotype was counted ten times or more. The time point: newly diagnosed GD, antithyroid drugs for less than 3 months. TCR sequences were obtained from RNA taken from PBMCs. The same specimen was also included in a second study, on T cells in Graves' hyperthyroidism and ophthalmopathy. That report notes: It was considered stable Graves' hyperthyroidism when ophthalmopathy did not progress within 18 months. In patients aged 18 to 65, hyperthyroidism was newly diagnosed, with duration under 2 months. An initial round of RT-PCR targeting the TCR CDR3 relied on the HTBI primer set.

V is TRBV11-3 and J is TRBJ2-1; perhaps TRBD1 as D (7 bases). Here the sequenced sample was peripheral blood mononuclear cells (PBMCs), taken at new diagnosis, from a patient treated with antithyroid drugs. This TCR was recovered from a woman in her late teens or twenties with Graves disease. CDR3 coding DNA: TGTGCCAGCAGCTCGGGGGACAGTTGGGATGAGCAGTTCTTC. This encodes CASSSGDSWDEQFF.